This TCR beta chain was recovered during a study of blood T cells in healthy people across ages. General observations from the study: Estimated diversity that came from one million T cells was considered an underestimate.

Primed by a sample-barcoded 5' primer and a J-beta primer mix, a second PCR proceeded for about 7 to 11 cycles. MiXCR, run by TCRdb on the 5' RACE reads, gives a single entry per CDR3 protein. The sample records about 800,000 distinct CDR3 sequences, approximately 25% being singletons. A few counts support this clonotype. What it recognizes is unknown. V lost 5 bases, J lost 5 bases, and 8 bases stayed unmatched. Looked up from germline, CDR1 is SGHVS and CDR2 is FNYEAQ. The CDR3 sequence is 14 residues long. The data also belong to a second study, concerning T cells of mothers and their children. Per that paper: There were no persistent microchimeric T cell clones detected.

Sequencing was performed on blood. The receptor comes from a boy aged 5-17 years in good health. The V gene is TRBV7-6, the J gene TRBJ1-1; 7 bases match TRBD1. CDR3 coding DNA: TGTGCCAGCAGCGCCTCACAGGGGCGGACTGAAGCTTTCTTT. It translates to CASSASQGRTEAFF. The variable domain in full, with the rest retrieved from reference TRBV7-6 and TRBJ1-1, is GAGVSQSPRYKVTKRGQDVALRCDPISGHVSLYWYRQALGQGPEFLTYFNYEAQQDKSGLPNDRFSAERPEGSISTLTIQRTEQRDSAMYRCASSASQGRTEAFFGQGTRLTVV.